This is a list of T cell receptor beta chains from one sample in a study of T cell responses to AZD1222 COVID-19 vaccine. Method: immunoSEQ multiplex PCR; TCRdb's copy keeps in-frame clones and lacks some. The sample has more than 65,000 clones; roughly nine tenths are singletons. Here the sequenced sample was peripheral blood, taken on day 0 of AZD1222 vaccination. The receptors derive from an adult in good health. CDR3s include the opening cysteine and the closing phenylalanine or tryptophan. A D gene is named only where the DNA matches it firmly. Size is stated for part of the rows, as once, few or many counts, or as a class when the clone is expanded.

j_call v_call d_call clone_size cdr3_aa cdr3_nt
TRBJ1-3 TRBV25-1 . once CASSESGRSSGNTIYF TGTGCCAGCAGTGAAAGTGGGAGGAGCTCTGGAAACACCATATATTTT
TRBJ2-7 TRBV5-1 . . CASRARDGGSSYEQYF TGCGCCAGCAGGGCAAGGGACGGAGGAAGCTCCTACGAGCAGTACTTC
TRBJ1-2 TRBV29-1 . . CSVTPDSYGYTF TGCAGCGTTACTCCGGACAGCTATGGCTACACCTTC
TRBJ1-4 TRBV2 TRBD1 . CASSTEPFDRDNEKLFF TGTGCCAGCAGTACCGAACCCTTTGACAGGGATAATGAAAAACTGTTTTTT
TRBJ2-3 TRBV24-1 TRBD1 . CATSAQGARRTEKDTQYF TGTGCCACCAGTGCCCAGGGGGCGCGACGGACGGAGAAGGATACGCAGTATTTT
TRBJ2-3 TRBV30 TRBD1 once CAWSVDRGTDTQYF TGTGCCTGGAGTGTGGACAGGGGGACAGATACGCAGTATTTT
TRBJ1-3 TRBV28 . . CASSFPRDSGNTIYF TGTGCCAGCAGTTTTCCCCGAGACTCTGGAAACACCATATATTTT
TRBJ2-1 TRBV5-1 TRBD2 . CASSPPGGGLMNEQFF TGCGCCAGCAGCCCTCCGGGGGGGGGCCTGATGAATGAGCAGTTCTTC
TRBJ2-1 TRBV4-1 . . CASSRVIGLYNEQFF TGCGCCAGCAGCCGAGTTATTGGACTGTACAATGAGCAGTTCTTC
TRBJ1-2 TRBV10-3 . . CAISESPGGEGYTF TGTGCCATCAGTGAGTCCCCGGGAGGAGAGGGCTACACCTTC
TRBJ1-2 TRBV18 TRBD1 . CAAGQGARDGYTF TGTGCCGCCGGGCAGGGGGCGCGGGACGGCTACACCTTC
TRBJ2-1 TRBV4-2 TRBD2 . CASSQEGLAGAGPYNEQFF TGTGCCAGCAGCCAGGAGGGACTAGCGGGTGCGGGGCCCTACAATGAGCAGTTCTTC